This T cell receptor (beta chain) was sequenced during a study of beta chain features in type 1 diabetes (dated by TCRdb to the late 2010s). Regarding the complete study: Mean age, gender distribution, total cell number and subset yield did not differ between patients and healthy donors. Across all samples, some 100,000,000 sorted cells were examined, and cell number per subset correlated strongly with RNA yield. In the study, TCRB repertoires of sorted circulating CD4+ T cell subsets from recently diagnosed type 1 diabetes patients were compared with those of matched healthy donors. Naive and central memory subsets were obtained from all 30 or so donors, but regulatory and stem cell-like memory subsets were isolated from only 8 patients and roughly 8 healthy donors.

The research as a whole found: Because cDNA was sequenced instead of genomic DNA, highly expressing activated cells could be over-represented, though the groups showed no difference in activation or CD3 levels. Because the HLA sub-analyses included only small numbers of individuals, any influence of HLA type on TCRB rearrangement was left unresolved. PCR might favor shorter templates, but patient and control samples were amplified and corrected together, so any skew would affect both groups equally. Type 1 diabetes patients showed a moderate but significant shortening of TCRB CDR3 length in all four CD4+ subsets. Naive, central memory and regulatory TCRB repertoires appeared to be more similar among patients than among healthy donors. At VDJ recombination sites, patients with type 1 diabetes made fewer insertions and deleted more nucleotides, a pattern implying thymic rearrangement abnormalities.

The entire isolated RNA was reverse transcribed using the High Capacity cDNA Reverse Transcription Kit, and thus expressed TCRB transcripts were sequenced. Deep immunoSEQ sequencing was applied to naive, central memory and regulatory T cell samples, giving an average of approximately 4 million total reads per sample. After sorted cells were lysed in RLT buffer, RNA was extracted with DNase-treated RNeasy Micro or Mini kits, with the choice depending on cell number. Each cell subset was processed separately to prevent cross-contamination, with patient and healthy donor samples processed together. TCRB sequences were amplified from cDNA with the immunoSEQ multiplex PCR, producing 87-bp fragments spanning the CDR3 region. The amplicons were sequenced using the Illumina HiSeq platform. The paper's processing steps were these. Synthetic template baselines were used to correct PCR bias computationally, reads within Hamming distance 2 were collapsed together, and singletons that could not be merged were discarded. By aligning reads against IMGT, V, D and J genes, CDR3 length, and insertions or deletions at six rearrangement sites were assigned. Within each subset, clonotype counts were normalized to the number of sorted cells before true diversity and Gini coefficients were calculated with the tcR R package. Repertoire sharing was quantified using the overlap coefficient calculated on TCRB nucleotide sequences. Out-of-frame TCRB sequences from naive cells were analyzed to stand in for the pre-selection repertoire. As stored in TCRdb, this immuneACCESS dataset retains in-frame rearrangements with V and J assigned. A fraction of the clones does not appear; measured against another copy, unresolved V genes explain less than half of the discrepancy, and the remainder lacks a known reason. V and J calls and clone size are as listed in that table; D and trimming were resolved from the DNA. The sample profile shows roughly 610,000 clones; less than 20% of them were found once. The ten largest clones represent 0.093% of the sample.

A single peripheral blood draw of 95 to 150 mL on average was collected from each donor into heparinised tubes. A BD FACSAria II and a panel including CD45RO, CCR7, CD25, CD127, CD95 and CD27 were used to sort naive, central memory, regulatory and stem cell-like memory CD4+ T cells. All sorted populations exceeded 95% purity. Right away, PBMCs were isolated by Lymphoprep density gradient centrifugation and were stained directly, with no culture step. To minimize batch effects, samples were stained and sorted in pairs, one healthy donor with one patient per experiment. The table lists this clone with many counts. The antigen this receptor binds is unknown. The sample holds no much larger clone one base away, and base qualities are not on file. From cysteine to phenylalanine, the CDR3 is 12 amino acids long. Only the CDR3 DNA is retained, 36 bases long and in frame from the first base. CDR1 MNHNY and CDR2 SVGAGI were looked up in the germline V gene (reference sequence). V drops 6 bases and J drops 1 base, leaving 5 bases in between.

Sequencing was done on a sample of naive CD4+ T cells from blood. Reading the label with the study, this specimen's cell subset or site is: true naive CD4+ T cells. This sequence was found in a man aged 18-30 years in good health. The sequence links TRBV6-6 to TRBJ2-3; the D gene is possibly TRBD2, with 5 bases matching. The CDR3 reads as follows: CASSGGTDTQYF. The nucleotide sequence is given as TGTGCCAGCAGCGGGGGCACAGATACGCAGTATTTT.